One and the same sample provided the 20 T cell receptor beta chains below, sequenced in a study of cytomegalovirus exposure and HLA in healthy donors. PCR was performed using 60 Vbeta and 13 Jbeta primers. Assay used: immunoSEQ multiplex PCR; TCRdb lists only in-frame clones, some missing. Among roughly 120,000 clones listed, about 80% were seen once. Sample: PBMCs. These receptors all stem from a man in his forties or fifties in good health and CMV-seronegative.

The chain uses TRBV7-8 and TRBJ1-2; D gene uncertain. Germline CDR1 is SGHVS and CDR2 is FQNEAQ. CDR3 length equals 15 residues. V dropped 3 bases and J dropped 6 bases, with 17 bases sitting between them. CDR3: CASSLRENLGDGYTF. Written as DNA, the CDR3 is TGTGCCAGCAGCTTGAGGGAAAATTTGGGAGATGGCTACACCTTC.

The chain couples TRBV14 to TRBJ1-1, with unresolved D. CDR3 length equals 13 residues. Looked up from germline, CDR1 is SGHDN and CDR2 is FVKESK. Trimming removed 6 bases at V and 4 bases at J, with 12 bases between. The CDR3 region is CASSRRLGTEAFF. The CDR3 DNA is TGTGCCAGCAGTCGTAGACTGGGCACTGAAGCTTTCTTT.

J is TRBJ2-7 and V is TRBV5-6, with 7 bases matching TRBD1. The CDR3 totals 12 residues. The V gene's germline CDR1 is SGHDT and CDR2 YYEEEE. J lost 9 bases, V lost 4 bases, and 7 bases had no gene match. DNA of the CDR3: TGTGCCAGCAGCCAGAACAGGGGCGGGCAGTACTTC. Amino acids: CASSQNRGGQYF.

This clone has a handful of counts. The chain carries TRBV5-4 and TRBJ1-1; 8 bases are a match to TRBD1. Germline loops: CDR1 SGHNT, CDR2 YYREEE (reference sequence). This CDR3 is built from 12 residues. V lost 4 bases and J lost 7; bases outside the gene matches: 3. CDR3 nucleotides: TGTGCCAGCAGCGACAGGGGACGTGAAGCTTTCTTT. This encodes CASSDRGREAFF.

The CDR3 DNA reads as TGTGCCAGCAGTACCGCAGGGGTCACCGGGGAGCTGTTTTTT. Its protein product is CASSTAGVTGELFF. J is TRBJ2-2 and V is TRBV7-8, with a possible D match to TRBD1 (6 bases). The CDR3 sequence is 14 residues long. V shed 6 bases and J shed 4 bases, with 12 bases lying between them. The germline CDR1 and CDR2 sequences are SGHVS and FQNEAQ.

V is TRBV27 and J is TRBJ1-2; 12 bases match TRBD1. The CDR3 has 13 residues. The junction had 5 bases not matched to a gene; V was cut back by 8 bases and J by 7 bases. Per the germline V gene, CDR1 is MNHEY and CDR2 is SMNVEV (reference sequence). Written as DNA, the CDR3 is TGTGCCAGCGGGGGACAGGGGGCGTTTGGCTACACCTTC. Protein sequence: CASGGQGAFGYTF.

This chain joins TRBV2 and TRBJ1-2, with unresolved D. Germline CDR1 SNHLY, CDR2 FYNNEI. V gave up 1 base and J gave up 8 bases, with 11 bases separating them. The CDR3 totals 13 residues. DNA of the CDR3: TGTGCCAGCAGTGAAGATGGAGGGCGAGGCTACACCTTC. Its protein product is CASSEDGGRGYTF.

The chain combines TRBV7-9 with TRBJ1-6; 9 nucleotides line up with TRBD1. The junction had 8 bases not matched to a gene; V was cut back by 4 bases and J by 10 bases. CDR1 is SEHNR and CDR2 is FQNEAQ in the germline V gene (reference sequence). The CDR3 is 15 amino acids. The CDR3 sequence: CASSSEGQGVSPLHF. CDR3 sequence (DNA): TGTGCCAGCAGCTCCGAGGGACAGGGAGTGTCACCCCTCCACTTT.

The chain carries TRBV7-9 and TRBJ2-5; 10 bases match TRBD1. This CDR3 is 16 amino acids long. Unmatched junction bases numbered 7, after V lost 4 bases and J lost 2 bases. In germline, CDR1 is SEHNR, CDR2 FQNEAQ (reference sequence). The DNA for the CDR3 is TGTGCCAGCAGCTCAGAGACAGGGGGCAGGCAAGAGACCCAGTACTTC. It specifies CASSSETGGRQETQYF.

The chain is built from TRBV27 and TRBJ2-7; D unresolved. Germline V gives CDR1 MNHEY, CDR2 SMNVEV (reference sequence). Trimming cost V 0 bases and J 3 bases, with 15 bases left between them. The length of the CDR3 is 16 residues. Here the CDR3 DNA reads TGTGCCAGCAGTTTATCTCCGAGGCCGCTATACTACGAGCAGTACTTC. Amino acid sequence: CASSLSPRPLYYEQYF.

The chain carries TRBV7-9 and TRBJ2-7, with 9 bases aligning to TRBD1. The germline V gene encodes CDR1 SEHNR and CDR2 FQNEAQ (reference sequence). This CDR3 has 13 amino acids. Trimming removed 5 bases from V and 4 bases from J; junction bases left unmatched: 3. The DNA of the CDR3 is TGTGCCAGCAGCACAGGGGGCGAGTACGAGCAGTACTTC. Protein: CASSTGGEYEQYF.

This chain links TRBV29-1 with TRBJ1-1, with a weak D call TRBD1 (6 bases). Trimming pared 6 bases from V and 5 bases from J, leaving 13 bases between. The CDR3 runs to 12 residues. Germline CDR1 SQVTM, CDR2 ANQGSEA. The CDR3 DNA reads TGCAGCGTCGGAACAGGGAATACTGAAGCTTTCTTT. Amino acid sequence: CSVGTGNTEAFF.

This chain uses TRBV10-3 with TRBJ2-3, with D unresolved. The CDR3 is 11 amino acids. Germline CDR1 is ENHRY and CDR2 is SYGVKD. The germline V and J ends were trimmed by 10 bases and 3 bases, with 8 bases remaining between them. This CDR3 is CATKTTDTQYF. CDR3 in DNA: TGTGCCACCAAAACTACAGATACGCAGTATTTT.

In its sample, this clone was seen a few times. The J gene is TRBJ2-3, the V gene TRBV2; 10 positions agree with TRBD2. The V gene's germline CDR1 is SNHLY and CDR2 FYNNEI. The CDR3 sequence is 16 residues long. V was clipped by 2 bases and J by 4 bases; unmatched bases: 6. The DNA for the CDR3 is TGTGCCAGCAGTGAACTGGCTAGCGGGGGATCAGATACGCAGTATTTT. Residues: CASSELASGGSDTQYF.

This chain uses TRBV2 with TRBJ1-3; D gene unclear. Trimming shortened V by 3 bases and J by 4 bases, and 7 bases separated the two germline ends. The length of the CDR3 is 13 residues. Per germline, CDR1 SNHLY and CDR2 FYNNEI. The CDR3 sequence is CASSDLGGNTIYF. The CDR3 DNA reads TGTGCCAGCAGTGACCTGGGCGGAAACACCATATATTTT.

The chain couples TRBV6-5 to TRBJ1-6, with TRBD1 matching over 7 bases. Germline-derived CDR1 and CDR2 are MNHEY and SVGAGI. After removal of 6 bases from V and 15 bases from J, the junction contained 14 bases not matched to a gene. The CDR3 loop spans 14 amino acids. The CDR3 loop is CASREQGRTFFLHF. CDR3 DNA: TGTGCCAGCAGAGAACAGGGGAGGACTTTTTTCCTCCACTTT.

The chain carries TRBV27 and TRBJ2-5; D perhaps matches TRBD1 (6 bases). The assigned J gene may be wrong: the sequence end matches TRBJ2-7 better. The CDR3 has 15 residues. From germline, CDR1 is MNHEY and CDR2 SMNVEV (reference sequence). CDR3 residues: CASSLFGRGSYEQYF. The CDR3 nucleotides read TGTGCCAGCAGTTTATTTGGCAGGGGCTCCTACGAGCAGTACTTC.

The rearrangement joins TRBV27 to TRBJ1-4, with TRBD1 identical over 8 bases. Germline V gives CDR1 MNHEY, CDR2 SMNVEV (reference sequence). V lost 2 bases to trimming and J lost 5 bases; unmatched junction nucleotides: 10. This CDR3 is 17 amino acids long. Here the CDR3 reads CASSLVRTGNRNEKLFF. CDR3 DNA sequence: TGTGCCAGCAGTTTAGTGAGGACAGGGAACCGGAATGAAAAACTGTTTTTT.

The chain uses TRBV6-4 and TRBJ2-1; 7 bases map to TRBD1. Germline trimming cut 4 bases from V and 10 bases from J; bases unmatched to any gene: 10. This CDR3 is built from 14 residues. Germline lookup yields CDR1 MRHNA and CDR2 SNTAGT. The CDR3 reads CASSALDRAGEQFF. Here the CDR3 DNA reads TGTGCCAGCAGTGCCTTAGACAGGGCAGGCGAGCAGTTCTTC.

The genes are TRBV6-1 and TRBJ1-4; TRBD1 agrees at 7 bases. The CDR3 length is 15 residues. After removal of 4 bases from V and 5 bases from J, the junction contained 7 bases not matched to a gene. Germline V gene lookup returns CDR1 MNHNS and CDR2 SASEGT. CDR3 DNA: TGTGCCAGCAGTGTTACCGACAGGGCCAATGAAAAACTGTTTTTT. Its translation is CASSVTDRANEKLFF.